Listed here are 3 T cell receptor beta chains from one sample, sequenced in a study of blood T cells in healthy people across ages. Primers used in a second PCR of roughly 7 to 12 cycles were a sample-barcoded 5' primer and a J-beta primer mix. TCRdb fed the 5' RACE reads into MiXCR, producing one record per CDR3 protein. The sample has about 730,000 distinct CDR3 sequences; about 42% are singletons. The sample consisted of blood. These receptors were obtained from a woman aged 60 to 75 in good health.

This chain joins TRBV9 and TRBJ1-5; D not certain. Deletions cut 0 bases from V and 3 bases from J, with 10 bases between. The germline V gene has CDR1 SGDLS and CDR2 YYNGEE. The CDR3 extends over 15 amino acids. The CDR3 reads CASSVDIGHNQPQHF. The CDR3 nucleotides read TGTGCCAGCAGCGTAGATATTGGCCACAATCAGCCCCAGCATTTT.

The CDR3 DNA reads as TGTGCCAGCAGCCGAACCCCAGACTCTGGCTACACCTTC. This codes for CASSRTPDSGYTF. The chain recombines TRBV12-3 or TRBV12-4 with TRBJ1-2; D is undetermined. CDR3 size: 13 residues. The germline V and J ends were trimmed by 6 bases and 7 bases, with 15 bases remaining between them.

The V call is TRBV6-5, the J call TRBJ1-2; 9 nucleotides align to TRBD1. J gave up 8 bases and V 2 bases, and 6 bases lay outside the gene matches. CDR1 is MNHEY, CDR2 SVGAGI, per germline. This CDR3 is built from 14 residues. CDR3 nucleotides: TGTGCCAGCAGTTACCGGGGACAGGGAGGAGGCTACACCTTC. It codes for CASSYRGQGGGYTF.